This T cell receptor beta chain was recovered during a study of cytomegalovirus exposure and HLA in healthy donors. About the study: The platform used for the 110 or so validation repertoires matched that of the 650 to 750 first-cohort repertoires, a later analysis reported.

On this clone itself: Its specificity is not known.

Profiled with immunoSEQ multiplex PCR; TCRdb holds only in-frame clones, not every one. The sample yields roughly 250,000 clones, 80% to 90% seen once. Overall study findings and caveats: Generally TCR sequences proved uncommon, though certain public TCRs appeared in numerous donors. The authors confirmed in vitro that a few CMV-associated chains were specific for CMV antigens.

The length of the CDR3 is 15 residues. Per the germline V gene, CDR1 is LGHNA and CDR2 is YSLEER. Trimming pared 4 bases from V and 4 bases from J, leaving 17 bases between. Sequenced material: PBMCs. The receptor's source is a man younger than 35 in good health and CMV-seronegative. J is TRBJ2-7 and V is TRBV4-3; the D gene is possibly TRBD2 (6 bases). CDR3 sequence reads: CASSPTKEGRYEQYF. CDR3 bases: TGCGCCAGCAGCCCAACAAAGGAGGGCCGATACGAGCAGTACTTC.